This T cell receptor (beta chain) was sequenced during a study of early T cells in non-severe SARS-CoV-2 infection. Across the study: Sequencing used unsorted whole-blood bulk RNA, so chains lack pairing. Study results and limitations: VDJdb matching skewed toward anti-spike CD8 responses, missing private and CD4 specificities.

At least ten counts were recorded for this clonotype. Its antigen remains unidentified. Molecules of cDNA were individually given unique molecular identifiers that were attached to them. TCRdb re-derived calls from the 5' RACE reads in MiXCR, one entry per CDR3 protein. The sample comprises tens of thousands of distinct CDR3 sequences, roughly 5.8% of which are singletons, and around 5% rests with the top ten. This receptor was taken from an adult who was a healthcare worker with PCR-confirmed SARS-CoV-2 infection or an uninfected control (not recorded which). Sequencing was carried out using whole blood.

CDR3 bases: TGCAGTGCGCCTCACTCCCAGGGGCATGGCTACACCTTC. Its translation is CSAPHSQGHGYTF. The V gene is TRBV20-1, the J gene TRBJ1-2, with a possible D match to TRBD1 (6 bases). V was pared by 6 bases and J by 6 bases, with 17 bases between. Germline CDR1 is DFQATT and CDR2 is SNEGSKA (reference sequence). The CDR3 contains 13 residues.